Listed here are 5 T cell receptor beta chains from one sample, sequenced in a study of blood T cells in healthy people across ages. Next came a second PCR, run for roughly 6 to 11 cycles, which used a sample-barcoded 5' primer along with a J-beta primer mix. TCRdb processed the 5' RACE reads anew with MiXCR; each CDR3 protein has one entry. Here the sample spans around 670,000 distinct CDR3 sequences, about 30% being singletons. Sequencing was carried out using blood. These receptors all come from a woman older than 75 in good health.

The table lists this clonotype with a few counts. V usage is TRBV20-1 and J usage is TRBJ1-5; maybe TRBD1 (5 bases). V was clipped by 4 bases and J by 2 bases, with 12 bases between them. Per the germline V gene, CDR1 is DFQATT and CDR2 is SNEGSKA (reference sequence). The CDR3 length is 14 residues. The CDR3 loop is CSATGYRGNQPQHF. The CDR3 bases are TGCAGTGCTACAGGGTATAGGGGCAATCAGCCCCAGCATTTT.

In this sample, this clonotype turned up a few times. The chain has TRBV29-1 and TRBJ2-1; TRBD2 agrees at 9 bases. The trim removed 5 bases at V and 6 bases at J, leaving 8 bases unmatched. The CDR3 length is 14 residues. The germline CDR1 and CDR2 sequences are SQVTM and ANQGSEA. CDR3 coding DNA: TGCAGCGTTCTTAGCGGGGGCCCCGGCAATGAGCAGTTCTTC. Amino acid sequence: CSVLSGGPGNEQFF.

The V gene is TRBV3-1, the J gene TRBJ1-5; the match to TRBD1 covers 7 bases. Per germline, CDR1 LGHDT and CDR2 YNNKEL (reference sequence). V was pared by 4 bases and J by 1 base, with 4 bases of the junction left unmatched. The CDR3 sequence is 15 residues long. The CDR3 reads CASSRTTGSNQPQHF. The CDR3 bases are TGTGCCAGCAGCCGGACGACAGGGAGCAATCAGCCCCAGCATTTT.

Notes on this clonotype: This may arise from a read error, as a much more abundant clone is one base away. The rearrangement uses TRBV6-5 and TRBJ2-7; D is undetermined. Per germline, CDR1 MNHEY and CDR2 SVGAGI. The CDR3 spans 14 residues. V shed 10 bases and J shed 2 bases, with 18 bases lying between them. As DNA, the CDR3 is TGTGCCACCCAGTTAAGGGCCGGAGCCTACGAGCAGTACTTC. Amino acids: CATQLRAGAYEQYF.

This clonotype was counted many times. CDR3 in amino acids: CATRDSGGYNEQFF. DNA for the CDR3: TGTGCCACCAGGGACAGCGGGGGGTACAATGAGCAGTTCTTC. This chain links TRBV24-1 with TRBJ2-1, with 9 bases identical to TRBD2. The germline gives CDR1 KGHDR, CDR2 SFDVKD. With 7 bases clipped from V and 4 bases from J, the junction kept 4 bases outside the gene matches. The CDR3 runs 14 residues.